This is a list of T cell receptor beta chains from one sample in a study of metastatic and nonmetastatic thyroid tumors. Via MiXCR, TCRdb re-called the PCR reads. The sample shows tens of thousands of clones, about 14% of them seen only once. The sequenced material came from tumor tissue. These receptors all come from a female donor with papillary thyroid cancer or a benign thyroid nodule (not recorded which). Some clones in this sample may be carry-over from other donors' samples. The CDR3 runs from the conserved cysteine through the conserved F or W. D genes are given only for firm matches. Clone size appears in some rows only: once, few, many, or a class for an expanded clone.

J | size | D | V | CDR3 | DNA
TRBJ2-3 | NA | TRBD1 | TRBV28 | CASSLRDRGLIDTQYF | TGTGCCAGCAGTCTCAGAGACAGGGGGCTAATAGATACGCAGTATTTT
TRBJ2-5 | many | NA | TRBV7-2 | CASSFYLEETQYF | TGTGCCAGCAGCTTCTATTTAGAAGAGACCCAGTACTTC
TRBJ1-2 | NA | NA | TRBV28 | CASSRQSYGYTF | TGTGCCAGCAGTCGCCAGAGCTATGGCTACACCTTC
TRBJ1-2 | many | NA | TRBV6-1 | CASRHRQDYGYTF | TGTGCCAGCCGACACCGACAGGACTATGGCTACACCTTC
TRBJ1-4 | many | NA | TRBV12-3/TRBV12-4 | CASSLNEKLFF | TGTGCCAGCAGCCTTAATGAAAAACTGTTTTTT
TRBJ2-2 | medium-sized | NA | TRBV7-9 | CASSSWGTTNTGELFF | TGTGCCAGCAGCTCCTGGGGGACAACGAACACCGGGGAGCTGTTTTTT
TRBJ1-4 | many | NA | TRBV30 | CAWSVLTFTTNEKLFF | TGTGCCTGGAGTGTACTGACTTTTACAACTAATGAAAAACTGTTTTTT
TRBJ2-7 | NA | NA | TRBV11-3 | CASSYETATNSYDQYF | TGTGCCAGCAGCTACGAAACAGCGACTAACTCCTACGATCAGTACTTC
TRBJ1-1 | NA | NA | TRBV18 | CASSPPPLEIQNTEAFF | TGTGCCAGCTCACCACCTCCGTTGGAGATACAGAACACTGAAGCTTTCTTT
TRBJ2-6 | many | NA | TRBV6-1 | CASSERWRGPLLANVLTF | TGTGCCAGCAGTGAACGCTGGCGGGGGCCGCTTTTAGCCAACGTCCTGACTTTC
TRBJ2-1 | many | TRBD2 | TRBV6-1 | CASIRGGYNEQFF | TGTGCCAGCATCCGCGGGGGGTACAATGAGCAGTTCTTC
TRBJ1-1 | once | TRBD1 | TRBV9 | CANSVTSGGNTEAFF | TGTGCCAACAGCGTAACCTCAGGGGGGAACACTGAAGCTTTCTTT
TRBJ2-7 | many | TRBD2 | TRBV20-1 | CSARDRLAAQNYEQYF | TGCAGTGCTAGAGATCGACTAGCGGCCCAAAACTACGAGCAGTACTTC
TRBJ1-1 | many | NA | TRBV19 | CASSTPRQNTEAFF | TGTGCCAGTAGTACCCCTCGACAGAACACTGAAGCTTTCTTT
TRBJ1-1 | NA | NA | TRBV19 | CASSIDLENTEAFF | TGTGCCAGTAGTATAGATTTGGAGAACACTGAAGCTTTCTTT
TRBJ2-7 | few | TRBD2 | TRBV6-1 | CASRGGLHPYEQYF | TGTGCCAGCCGCGGGGGGTTACACCCCTACGAGCAGTACTTC
TRBJ2-7 | NA | NA | TRBV6-1 | CASLWTVRSYEQYF | TGTGCCAGCTTATGGACAGTGAGATCCTACGAGCAGTATTTC
TRBJ2-1 | many | TRBD2 | TRBV20-1 | CSARDLGAGGHVEQFF | TGCAGTGCTAGAGATTTGGGGGCGGGGGGGCACGTTGAGCAGTTCTTC
TRBJ1-5 | few | TRBD1 | TRBV27 | CASRGQGVNQPQHF | TGTGCCAGCAGAGGACAGGGGGTAAATCAGCCCCAGCATTTT
TRBJ2-5 | many | NA | TRBV20-1 | CSARLQGQETQYF | TGCAGTGCTAGGCTACAGGGTCAAGAGACCCAGTACTTC
TRBJ1-1 | many | NA | TRBV6-1 | CASQSGGVSWIKAFF | TGTGCCAGCCAAAGTGGGGGGGTTTCTTGGATAAAAGCTTTCTTT
TRBJ1-6 | many | NA | TRBV4-1 | CASSRQATRDNSPLHF | TGCGCCAGCAGCCGACAGGCTACGAGGGATAATTCACCCCTCCACTTT
TRBJ1-4 | many | NA | TRBV9 | CASSESVATNEKLFF | TGTGCCAGCAGCGAATCGGTGGCAACTAATGAAAAACTGTTTTTT
TRBJ2-7 | NA | NA | TRBV7-9 | CASSSTHTETYEQYF | TGTGCCAGCAGCTCAACTCACACAGAGACCTACGAGCAGTACTTC
TRBJ2-1 | medium-sized | TRBD2 | TRBV6-5 | CASSYSGSGGEEQFF | TGTGCCAGCAGTTACTCGGGTAGCGGGGGTGAAGAGCAGTTCTTC
TRBJ2-7 | many | TRBD2 | TRBV6-1 | CASSKERGPYEQYF | TGTGCCAGCAGTAAGGAGCGGGGGCCTTACGAGCAGTACTTC
TRBJ1-5 | many | NA | TRBV20-1 | CSAMEGSLDQPQHF | TGCAGTGCTATGGAGGGGAGTCTAGATCAGCCCCAGCATTTT
TRBJ1-2 | many | TRBD1 | TRBV10-3 | CAISEGDRAYGYTF | TGTGCCATCAGTGAGGGGGACAGGGCCTATGGCTACACCTTC
TRBJ2-1 | many | NA | TRBV11-2 | CASSPRGYNEQFF | TGTGCCAGCAGCCCTAGGGGGTACAATGAGCAGTTCTTC
TRBJ1-1 | NA | NA | TRBV11-3 | CASSLEAHTEAFF | TGTGCCAGCAGCCTAGAGGCGCACACTGAAGCTTTCTTT
TRBJ2-3 | many | NA | TRBV5-1 | CASSLGLAKSTDTQYF | TGCGCCAGCAGCTTGGGGCTAGCGAAAAGCACAGATACGCAGTATTTT
TRBJ1-6 | many | NA | TRBV10-3 | CAISENRGVINSPLHF | TGTGCCATCAGTGAAAATCGGGGGGTGATCAATTCACCCCTCCACTTT
TRBJ2-5 | many | TRBD1 | TRBV6-1 | CASDSQGAQYF | TGTGCCAGCGATAGCCAGGGGGCCCAGTACTTC
TRBJ2-7 | many | TRBD1 | TRBV2 | CASKGASYEQYF | TGTGCCAGCAAGGGGGCTTCCTACGAGCAGTACTTC
TRBJ1-1 | many | NA | TRBV18 | CASSPGQGRRGAVF | TGTGCCAGCTCACCAGGGCAGGGGCGACGGGGGGCGGTCTTT
TRBJ1-2 | many | NA | TRBV7-9 | CASSFGGGEGGYTF | TGTGCCAGCAGCTTTGGCGGGGGAGAGGGTGGCTACACCTTC
TRBJ2-7 | many | TRBD1 | TRBV24-1 | CATSSGTGVNSYEQYF | TGTGCCACCAGCTCCGGGACAGGGGTAAATTCCTACGAGCAGTACTTC
TRBJ2-7 | many | NA | TRBV20-1 | CSAMSAGRFYEQYF | TGCAGTGCTATGTCCGCGGGGAGGTTTTACGAGCAGTACTTC
TRBJ2-5 | many | TRBD1 | TRBV29-1 | CSVTGEGETQYF | TGCAGCGTTACAGGGGAAGGGGAGACCCAGTACTTC
TRBJ2-5 | NA | NA | TRBV5-1 | CASSFGPETQYF | TGCGCCAGCAGCTTCGGTCCTGAGACCCAGTACTTC
TRBJ2-5 | many | NA | TRBV2 | CASSGLTAATQYF | TGTGCCAGCAGTGGACTGACTGCCGCGACCCAGTACTTC
TRBJ2-4 | many | NA | TRBV2 | CASSEDLAKNIQYF | TGTGCCAGCAGTGAAGACTTAGCCAAAAACATTCAGTACTTC
TRBJ2-3 | many | TRBD1 | TRBV6-1 | CASRKRQGTDTQYF | TGTGCCAGCCGAAAGCGACAGGGGACCGATACGCAGTATTTT
TRBJ1-1 | many | NA | TRBV6-4 | CASSSGDMNTEAFF | TGTGCCAGCAGCTCAGGAGACATGAACACTGAAGCTTTCTTT
TRBJ1-1 | many | NA | TRBV5-1 | CASSLNGGNTEAFF | TGCGCCAGCAGCTTGAACGGGGGGAACACTGAAGCTTTCTTT
TRBJ2-7 | many | TRBD1 | TRBV2 | CASKGQGLYEQYF | TGTGCCAGCAAGGGACAGGGCTTATACGAGCAGTACTTC
TRBJ2-7 | medium-sized | NA | TRBV12-3/TRBV12-4 | CASSLTGPLYEQYF | TGTGCCAGCAGTTTAACAGGTCCCCTTTACGAGCAGTACTTC
TRBJ1-6 | NA | NA | TRBV5-1 | CASSPGTWGSPLHF | TGCGCCAGCAGCCCCGGGACCTGGGGTTCACCCCTCCACTTT
TRBJ2-3 | once | NA | TRBV7-3 | CASSLGARDTQYF | TGTGCCAGCAGCTTAGGGGCCCGGGATACGCAGTATTTT
TRBJ2-7 | many | NA | TRBV7-9 | CASSWTTDTYEQYF | TGTGCCAGCAGCTGGACGACAGATACCTACGAGCAGTACTTC
TRBJ2-7 | many | NA | TRBV25-1 | CASSEHEQYF | TGTGCCAGCAGTGAGCACGAGCAGTACTTC
TRBJ2-2 | many | NA | TRBV6-2/TRBV6-3 | CASSFSGELFF | TGTGCCAGCAGCTTCTCCGGGGAGCTGTTTTTT
TRBJ1-3 | few | NA | TRBV6-1 | CASRVDVRPSGNTIYF | TGTGCCAGCAGGGTGGATGTGCGACCCTCTGGAAACACCATATATTTT
TRBJ1-2 | many | TRBD1 | TRBV19 | CATYRQGRANYGYTF | TGTGCCACCTACCGACAGGGTAGAGCTAACTATGGCTACACCTTC